The 26 T cell receptor beta chains given below trace back to one sample, sequenced in a study of shared clonotypes between healthy human individuals. Some clones are missing from TCRdb's copy, which holds only in-frame ones; the method was immunoSEQ multiplex PCR. Here the sample spans fewer than 1.8 million clones, about 98.5% being singletons. The specimen sequenced was naive CD4+ T cells sorted from blood. The subset is: CD45RA+ positively selected. These receptors were obtained from a man younger than 40 in good health.

The CDR3 DNA reads as TGTGCCAGCAGCTTCGTTTTAAGCGGAGAACTCAATGAGCAGTTCTTC. Its protein is CASSFVLSGELNEQFF. The genes are TRBV5-8 and TRBJ2-1; a possible D gene is TRBD2 (5 bases). The V gene's germline CDR1 is SGHTS and CDR2 YDEGEE. V was shortened by 2 bases and J by 6 bases, with 18 bases between the two germline ends. The CDR3 consists of 16 residues.

The chain recombines TRBV5-6 with TRBJ2-7; D is unresolved. The CDR3 runs to 13 residues. V gave up 2 bases and J gave up 5 bases, with 11 bases separating them. Germline V lookup: CDR1 SGHDT, CDR2 YYEEEE. The CDR3: CASSLSGPHEQYF. The CDR3 nucleotides are TGTGCCAGCAGCTTATCCGGACCCCACGAGCAGTACTTC.

The chain recombines TRBV12-5 with TRBJ2-7, with TRBD1 identical over 11 bases. Germline CDR1 reads LGHNT; CDR2 reads FRNRAP. This CDR3 has 17 amino acids. Trimming at V came to 1 base and at J to 0 bases, leaving 5 bases not matched to a gene. In DNA form, the CDR3 reads TGTGCTAGTGGTTTGGCACTGGGACAGGGGGACTCCTACGAGCAGTACTTC. Amino acid sequence: CASGLALGQGDSYEQYF.

The genes are TRBV2 and TRBJ2-7; D is possibly TRBD1 (6 bases). V lost 6 bases and J lost 6, with 15 bases in between. The CDR3 sequence is 13 residues long. Germline CDR1 is SNHLY and CDR2 is FYNNEI. As DNA, the CDR3 is TGTGCCAGCAGGAACAGATTAGGGGGCGAGCAGTACTTC. Translating it yields CASRNRLGGEQYF.

The chain joins TRBV7-6 to TRBJ1-1, with D perhaps TRBD1 (6 bases). Germline CDR1 SGHVS, CDR2 FNYEAQ. CDR3 length equals 15 residues. Trimming removed 2 bases from V and 4 bases from J, with 14 bases in between. This CDR3 reads CASSLLGGKFTEAFF. The DNA for the CDR3 is TGTGCCAGCAGCTTATTGGGGGGCAAGTTCACTGAAGCTTTCTTT.

The rearrangement uses TRBV10-2 and TRBJ2-4; the match to TRBD2 covers 12 bases. Germline V gene sequence: CDR1 WSHSY, CDR2 SAAADI. V trimming: 5 bases; J trimming: 1 base; junction bases outside the gene matches: 18. The CDR3 has 21 residues. The CDR3 nucleotides read TGCGCCAGCAGTCCGACTCGACTAGCGGGAGTGGATACGGTGGCCAAAAACATTCAGTACTTC. This translates into CASSPTRLAGVDTVAKNIQYF.

The chain carries TRBV6-5 and TRBJ2-1, with D tentatively TRBD2 (5 bases). Per the germline V gene, CDR1 is MNHEY and CDR2 is SVGAGI. Trimming cost V 3 bases and J 9 bases, with 15 bases left between them. This CDR3 has 14 amino acids. Written as DNA, the CDR3 is TGTGCCAGCAGTTATCTCGATTCGGGAACTGAGCAGTTCTTC. It is translated as CASSYLDSGTEQFF.

The chain carries TRBV7-2 and TRBJ2-5, with 9 bases matching TRBD2. The V gene end was trimmed by 1 base and the J gene end by 6 bases; junction bases not matched to a gene: 9. Looked up from germline, CDR1 is SGHTA and CDR2 is FQGNSA. The CDR3 sequence is 16 residues long. Written as DNA, the CDR3 is TGTGCCAGCAGCTTAGTTGCGGGAGGGCCAGCAAAGACCCAGTACTTC. This sequence encodes CASSLVAGGPAKTQYF.

In its sample, this clone was seen once. This chain connects TRBV9 to TRBJ2-7, with TRBD2 matching 9 bases. This CDR3 is built from 18 residues. CDR1 is SGDLS, CDR2 YYNGEE, per germline. The ends lost 0 bases at V and 2 bases at J; junction bases unmatched: 12. The CDR3 bases are TGTGCCAGCAGCGTAGGAGATAGCGGGAGTAAATGGGCCTACGAGCAGTACTTC. Protein sequence: CASSVGDSGSKWAYEQYF.

The chain employs TRBV7-9 and TRBJ2-3; 11 bases align to TRBD2. Germline trimming cut 1 base from V and 0 bases from J; bases unmatched to any gene: 6. The CDR3 runs to 18 residues. Looked up from germline, CDR1 is SEHNR and CDR2 is FQNEAQ (reference sequence). The CDR3 sequence is CASSLGLAGYTSTDTQYF. In nucleotides, the CDR3 is TGTGCCAGCAGCTTAGGACTAGCGGGATATACTAGCACAGATACGCAGTATTTT.

The gene calls are TRBV5-5 and TRBJ1-1; D ambiguous. Looked up from germline, CDR1 is SGHKS and CDR2 is YYEKEE (reference sequence). V gave up 6 bases and J gave up 1 base, with 10 bases separating them. This CDR3 spans 13 amino acids. CDR3 residues: CASITGENTEAFF. The CDR3 DNA reads as TGTGCCAGCATTACTGGGGAGAACACTGAAGCTTTCTTT. The complete variable domain, with remaining parts taken from reference TRBV5-5 and TRBJ1-1, reads DAGVTQSPTHLIKTRGQQVTLRCSPISGHKSVSWYQQVLGQGPQFIFQYYEKEERGRGNFPDRFSARQFPNYSSELNVNALLLGDSALYLCASITGENTEAFFGQGTRLTVV.

J is TRBJ2-7 and V is TRBV7-2; TRBD1 might be the D (6 bases). Germline CDR1 SGHTA, CDR2 FQGNSA. CDR3 size: 15 residues. V dropped 4 bases and J dropped 3 bases, with 16 bases sitting between them. The CDR3 bases are TGTGCCAGCAGCTCAGGACAGTTCCAACGCTACGAGCAGTACTTC. It translates to CASSSGQFQRYEQYF.

The CDR3 nucleotides are TGTGCCATCAGTAGACCGGGACAGGGGGCTTACGAGCAGTACTTC. Translating gives CAISRPGQGAYEQYF. The chain uses TRBV10-3 and TRBJ2-7, with 12 positions matching TRBD1. The ends lost 5 bases at V and 4 bases at J; junction bases unmatched: 6. CDR3 length equals 15 residues. The germline CDR1 and CDR2 sequences are ENHRY and SYGVKD.

The genes are TRBV14 and TRBJ2-1; perhaps D is TRBD1 or TRBD2 (6 bases each). The V gene's germline CDR1 is SGHDN and CDR2 FVKESK. The V end was cut by 4 bases, the J end by 3 bases, with 16 bases between. The CDR3 is 16 amino acids. CDR3 nucleotide sequence: TGTGCCAGCAGCCCACGAGGGGGGATATACTACAATGAGCAGTTCTTC. Translating gives CASSPRGGIYYNEQFF.

This clone was detected once. The chain has TRBV5-1 and TRBJ2-3; D is perhaps TRBD2 (6 bases). The germline V gene encodes CDR1 SGHRS and CDR2 YFSETQ. The germline V and J ends were trimmed by 6 bases and 1 base, with 9 bases remaining between them. The CDR3 spans 13 residues. Written as DNA, the CDR3 is TGCGCCAGCATGGCTAGCGGCACAGATACGCAGTATTTT. This translates into CASMASGTDTQYF.

The V gene is TRBV7-8, the J gene TRBJ2-7, with 11 bases fitting TRBD1. V trimming: 0 bases; J trimming: 5 bases; junction bases outside the gene matches: 6. The germline V gene encodes CDR1 SGHVS and CDR2 FQNEAQ. This CDR3 is built from 16 residues. CDR3 in DNA: TGTGCCAGCAGCTTAGCGCTGCGGACAGGGGGCGACGAGCAGTACTTC. Amino acid sequence: CASSLALRTGGDEQYF.

In DNA form, the CDR3 reads TGTGCCAGCAGTTACTCAGGGTGGCCCGGGGGTGAGCAGTACTTC. Residues: CASSYSGWPGGEQYF. The V gene is TRBV6-5, the J gene TRBJ2-7; a possible D gene is TRBD2 (6 bases). The ends were cut back, 0 bases at V and 7 bases at J, with 16 bases in the middle. Looked up from germline, CDR1 is MNHEY and CDR2 is SVGAGI. The CDR3 covers 15 residues.

The J gene is TRBJ1-1, the V gene TRBV2, with unresolved D. V lost 4 bases and J 0 bases, leaving 9 bases between the germline ends. Germline V gives CDR1 SNHLY, CDR2 FYNNEI. The CDR3 totals 14 residues. The CDR3: CASSVDGMNTEAFF. The DNA for the CDR3 is TGTGCCAGCAGTGTTGACGGGATGAACACTGAAGCTTTCTTT.

The CDR3 bases are TGTGCCAGCAGGCCCGGGATGAACACTGAAGCTTTCTTT. Amino acids: CASRPGMNTEAFF. This chain joins TRBV6-5 and TRBJ1-1; unclear D gene. V lost 6 bases and J lost 0, with 8 bases in between. This CDR3 is 13 amino acids long. CDR1 and CDR2 from the germline V gene are MNHEY and SVGAGI.

The CDR3, as DNA: TGTGCCAGCAGCGCCAACACCGGGACAGGGGCTGGCTACACCTTC. Translating it yields CASSANTGTGAGYTF. The gene calls are TRBV14 and TRBJ1-2, with 10 bases lining up with TRBD1. With 5 bases clipped from V and 7 bases from J, the junction kept 10 bases outside the gene matches. The CDR3 is 15 amino acids. Germline values: CDR1 SGHDN, CDR2 FVKESK. The variable domain in full, completed from reference TRBV14 and TRBJ1-2, reads EAGVTQFPSHSVIEKGQTVTLRCDPISGHDNLYWYRRVMGKEIKFLLHFVKESKQDESGMPNNRFLAERTGGTYSTLKVQPAELEDSGVYFCASSANTGTGAGYTFGSGTRLTVV.

The V gene is TRBV19, the J gene TRBJ1-5; no definite D call. Germline V gene data show CDR1 as LNHDA and CDR2 as SQIVND (reference sequence). The CDR3 length is 15 residues. V gave up 4 bases and J gave up 1 base, with 11 bases separating them. The CDR3: CASSTVSNSNQPQHF. Here the CDR3 DNA reads TGTGCCAGTAGTACAGTCTCTAACAGCAATCAGCCCCAGCATTTT.

The gene calls are TRBV5-1 and TRBJ2-1; D not resolved. V was clipped by 0 bases and J by 1 base, with 5 bases between them. CDR1 is SGHRS and CDR2 is YFSETQ in the germline V gene. The CDR3 has 14 residues. The CDR3 region has the DNA TGCGCCAGCAGCTTGGAACAGTCCTACAATGAGCAGTTCTTC. It is translated as CASSLEQSYNEQFF.

The V gene is TRBV7-2, the J gene TRBJ1-4; a weak D match, TRBD1 (5 bases). Trimming took off 5 bases at V and 4 bases at J, with 11 bases between the two ends. Germline CDR1 reads SGHTA; CDR2 reads FQGNSA. The CDR3 covers 14 residues. CDR3: CASSPAGNNEKLFF. The CDR3 bases are TGTGCCAGCAGCCCCGCAGGGAATAATGAAAAACTGTTTTTT.

This rearrangement joins TRBV28 to TRBJ2-2, with D maybe TRBD1 (5 bases). Per the germline V gene, CDR1 is MDHEN and CDR2 is SYDVKM. The V end lost 9 bases, the J end lost 6 bases, and 14 bases lay between the germline ends. This CDR3 is built from 13 residues. The CDR3 is CASTGGRSGELFF. The CDR3 coding sequence is TGTGCCAGTACAGGTGGAAGATCCGGGGAGCTGTTTTTT.

The rearrangement uses TRBV11-2 and TRBJ2-7; 7 nucleotides line up with TRBD1. Trimming cost V 5 bases and J 4 bases; bases outside gene matches: 11. The CDR3 sequence is 15 residues long. The germline gives CDR1 SGHAT, CDR2 FQNNGV. The CDR3 region has the DNA TGTGCCAGCAGCCAAAGGGGGCCCGGGATGTACGAGCAGTACTTC. Residues: CASSQRGPGMYEQYF. The full variable domain, rest sourced from reference TRBV11-2 and TRBJ2-7, is EAGVAQSPRYKIIEKRQSVAFWCNPISGHATLYWYQQILGQGPKLLIQFQNNGVVDDSQLPKDRFSAERLKGVDSTLKIQPAKLEDSAVYLCASSQRGPGMYEQYFGPGTRLTVT.

This chain uses TRBV5-4 with TRBJ2-5; D may be TRBD1 (5 bases). The CDR3 has 13 amino acids. V was trimmed by 7 bases and J by 4 bases, leaving 14 bases between them. In germline, CDR1 is SGHNT, CDR2 YYREEE (reference sequence). As DNA, the CDR3 is TGTGCCAGCGCACCAACAGGTGGAGAGACCCAGTACTTC. It codes for CASAPTGGETQYF.